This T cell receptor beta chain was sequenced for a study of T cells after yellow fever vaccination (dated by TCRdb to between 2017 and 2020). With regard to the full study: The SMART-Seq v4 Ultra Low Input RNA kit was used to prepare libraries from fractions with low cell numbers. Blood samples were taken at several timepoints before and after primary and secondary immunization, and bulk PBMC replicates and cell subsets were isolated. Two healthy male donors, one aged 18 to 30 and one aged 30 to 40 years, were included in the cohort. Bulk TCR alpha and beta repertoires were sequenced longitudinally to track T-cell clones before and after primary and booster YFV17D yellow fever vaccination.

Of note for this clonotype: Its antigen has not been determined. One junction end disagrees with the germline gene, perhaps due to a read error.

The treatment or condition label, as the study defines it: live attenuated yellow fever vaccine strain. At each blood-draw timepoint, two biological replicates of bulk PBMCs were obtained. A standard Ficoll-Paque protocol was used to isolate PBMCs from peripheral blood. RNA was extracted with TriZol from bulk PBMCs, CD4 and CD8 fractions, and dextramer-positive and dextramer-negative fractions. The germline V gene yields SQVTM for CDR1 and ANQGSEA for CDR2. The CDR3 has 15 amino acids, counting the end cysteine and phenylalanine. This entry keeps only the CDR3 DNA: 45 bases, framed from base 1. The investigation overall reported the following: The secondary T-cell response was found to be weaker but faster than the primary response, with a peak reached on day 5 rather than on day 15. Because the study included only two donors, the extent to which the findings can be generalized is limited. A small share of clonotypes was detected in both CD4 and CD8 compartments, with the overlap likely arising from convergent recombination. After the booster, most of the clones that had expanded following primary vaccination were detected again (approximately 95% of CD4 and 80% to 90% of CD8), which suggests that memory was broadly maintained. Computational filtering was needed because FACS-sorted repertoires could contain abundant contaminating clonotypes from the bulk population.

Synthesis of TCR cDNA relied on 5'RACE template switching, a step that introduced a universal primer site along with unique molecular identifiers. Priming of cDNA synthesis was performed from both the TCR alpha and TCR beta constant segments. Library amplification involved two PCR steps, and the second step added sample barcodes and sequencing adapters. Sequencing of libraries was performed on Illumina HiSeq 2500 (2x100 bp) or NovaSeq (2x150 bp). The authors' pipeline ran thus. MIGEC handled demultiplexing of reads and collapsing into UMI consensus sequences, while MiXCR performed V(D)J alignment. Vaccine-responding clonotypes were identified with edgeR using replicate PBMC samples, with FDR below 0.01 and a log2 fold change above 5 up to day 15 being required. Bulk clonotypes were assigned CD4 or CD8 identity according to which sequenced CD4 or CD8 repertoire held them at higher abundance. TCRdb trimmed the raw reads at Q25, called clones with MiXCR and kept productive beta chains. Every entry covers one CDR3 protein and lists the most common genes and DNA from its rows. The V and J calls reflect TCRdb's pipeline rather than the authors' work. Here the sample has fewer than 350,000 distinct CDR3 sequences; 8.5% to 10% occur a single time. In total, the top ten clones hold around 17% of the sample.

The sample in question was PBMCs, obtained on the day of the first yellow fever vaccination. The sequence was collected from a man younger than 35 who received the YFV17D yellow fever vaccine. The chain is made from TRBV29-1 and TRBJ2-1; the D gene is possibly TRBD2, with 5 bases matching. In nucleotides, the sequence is TGCAGCGTGGAAGGAGATCGGGGAACGTACAATGAGCAGTTCTTC. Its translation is CSVEGDRGTYNEQFF.